This entry describes one T cell receptor beta chain. In the authors' workflow: ImmunoSEQ yielded junction-only sequences lacking quality scores, so filtering differed. Only in-frame clones appear in the TCRdb table, and some are missing; sequencing was by immunoSEQ multiplex PCR. V and J calls plus clone size are reproduced from that table; the DNA served to infer D and trimming. The sample carries around 620,000 clones, roughly 95% recorded once. Naive-designated CD8 cells lacked CD45RO, were positively enriched for CCR7, and omitted terminally differentiated effector memory CD45RA+ cells. The data were taken from a study of shared clonotypes between healthy human individuals. V gave up 3 bases and J gave up 2 bases, with 7 bases separating them. The CDR3 length is 13 residues. The germline CDR1 and CDR2 sequences are LNHNV and YYDKDF (reference sequence).

This TCR derives from a woman in her twenties or thirties in good health. The chain joins TRBV15 to TRBJ1-1; D is unclear. The sample consisted of naive CD8+ T cells sorted from blood. Written as DNA, the CDR3 is TGTGCCACCAGCAGTGGCAGTAACACTGAAGCTTTCTTT. It codes for CATSSGSNTEAFF.